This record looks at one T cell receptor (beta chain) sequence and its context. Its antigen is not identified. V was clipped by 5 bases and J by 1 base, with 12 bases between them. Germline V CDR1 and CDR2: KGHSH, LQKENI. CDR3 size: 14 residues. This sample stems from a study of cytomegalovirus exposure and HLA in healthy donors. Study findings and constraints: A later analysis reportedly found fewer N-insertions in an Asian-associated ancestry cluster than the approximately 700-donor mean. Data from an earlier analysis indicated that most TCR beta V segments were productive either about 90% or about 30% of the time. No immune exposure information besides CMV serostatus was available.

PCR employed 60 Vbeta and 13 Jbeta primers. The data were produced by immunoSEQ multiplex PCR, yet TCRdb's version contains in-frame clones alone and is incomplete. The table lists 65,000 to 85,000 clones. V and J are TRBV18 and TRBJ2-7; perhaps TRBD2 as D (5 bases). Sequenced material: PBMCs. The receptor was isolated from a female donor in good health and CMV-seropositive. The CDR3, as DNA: TGTGCCAGCTCAGCCGGGAAAGTATCCTACGAGCAGTACTTC. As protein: CASSAGKVSYEQYF.